This record looks at one T cell receptor (beta chain) sequence and its context. The data are from a study of control samples from healthy donors and cancer patients. Per germline, CDR1 LGHDT and CDR2 YNNKEL (reference sequence). The CDR3 sequence is 15 residues long. With 4 bases removed from V and 4 bases from J, the gap between germline ends came to 16 bases. Some clones are missing from TCRdb's copy, which holds only in-frame ones; the method was immunoSEQ multiplex PCR. Of fewer than 110,000 clones in the sample, approximately 90% are singletons; the top ten hold approximately 8.3%. The clonotype comes from a man younger than 45 in good health. This chain connects TRBV3-1 (or the pseudogene TRBV3-2) to TRBJ1-2, with no clear D. Sequenced sample: blood. The CDR3 DNA follows: TGTGCCAGCAGCCCCCCTCGGGGAAACGGCTATGGCTACACCTTC. Its protein is CASSPPRGNGYGYTF.